The 13 T cell receptor beta chains given below trace back to one sample, sequenced in a study of cytomegalovirus exposure and HLA in healthy donors. The primer mix had 60 Vbeta and 13 Jbeta primers. Generated by immunoSEQ multiplex PCR, the TCRdb table keeps only in-frame clones and is missing some. The sample records approximately 73,000 clones, about 75% being singletons. Sequencing was done on a sample of PBMCs. The receptors come from a man aged 70 or older in good health and CMV-seronegative.

The chain carries TRBV30 and TRBJ2-7; tentative D call: TRBD1 (6 bases). Trimming left V 3 bases short and J 0 bases short, with 6 bases between. Germline lookup yields CDR1 GTSNPN and CDR2 SVGIG (reference sequence). The CDR3 spans 12 residues. The CDR3 region has the DNA TGTGCCTGGAGCAGGGGCTCCTACGAGCAGTACTTC. Translated: CAWSRGSYEQYF.

This clone appeared a single time. The rearrangement joins TRBV13 to TRBJ1-2; D call uncertain. V lost 2 bases, J lost 6 bases, and 7 bases lay in between. Germline loops: CDR1 PRHDT, CDR2 FYEKMQ (reference sequence). The CDR3 length is 12 residues. The CDR3 DNA sequence: TGTGCCAGCAGCTTAATGAGAGATGGCTACACCTTC. Encoded protein: CASSLMRDGYTF.

This rearrangement joins TRBV5-4 to TRBJ2-5; 9 bases map to TRBD2. Unmatched junction bases numbered 6, after V lost 5 bases and J lost 1 base. Germline V gene sequence: CDR1 SGHNT, CDR2 YYREEE (reference sequence). CDR3 size: 15 residues. CDR3 in DNA: TGTGCCAGCAGATCCGCGGGGGGGAGCCAAGAGACCCAGTACTTC. It yields the protein CASRSAGGSQETQYF. Looking up the rest from reference TRBV5-4 and TRBJ2-5 gives the full variable domain: ETGVTQSPTHLIKTRGQQVTLRCSSQSGHNTVSWYQQALGQGPQFIFQYYREEENGRGNFPPRFSGLQFPNYSSELNVNALELDDSALYLCASRSAGGSQETQYFGPGTRLLVL.

The rearrangement uses TRBV7-9 and TRBJ2-2; 12 nucleotides align to TRBD1. Germline-derived CDR1 and CDR2 are SEHNR and FQNEAQ (reference sequence). This CDR3 region has 17 residues. V was pared by 5 bases and J by 7 bases, with 11 bases of the junction left unmatched. The DNA of the CDR3 is TGTGCCAGCAGCAAATACTTGGGACAGGGGGCCGGCGGGGAGCTGTTTTTT. Amino acid sequence: CASSKYLGQGAGGELFF. Full variable domain (outside the CDR3, taken from reference TRBV7-9 and TRBJ2-2): DTGVSQNPRHKITKRGQNVTFRCDPISEHNRLYWYRQTLGQGPEFLTYFQNEAQLEKSRLLSDRFSAERPKGSFSTLEIQRTEQGDSAMYLCASSKYLGQGAGGELFFGEGSRLTVL.

This clone was seen once. The V and J genes are TRBV7-9 and TRBJ1-6; D possibly corresponds to TRBD1 (5 bases). V lost 0 bases and J 10 bases, leaving 10 bases between the germline ends. The CDR3 runs 14 residues. Germline V lookup: CDR1 SEHNR, CDR2 FQNEAQ (reference sequence). CDR3 loop: CASSLAQGGSPLHF. The CDR3 nucleotides read TGTGCCAGCAGCTTAGCGCAGGGAGGGTCACCCCTCCACTTT.

The chain recombines TRBV15 with TRBJ2-1; 7 positions agree with TRBD1. The J segment lost 8 bases and the V segment lost 1 base, leaving 8 bases of the junction unmatched. The CDR3 extends over 15 amino acids. Germline CDR1 reads LNHNV; CDR2 reads YYDKDF (reference sequence). CDR3 sequence reads: CATSRGQGPWDEQFF. The CDR3, as DNA: TGTGCCACCAGCAGAGGACAGGGCCCATGGGATGAGCAGTTCTTC.

This clone was seen more than once but under ten times. The gene calls are TRBV7-8 and TRBJ1-3, with no clear D. The CDR3 totals 14 residues. CDR1 and CDR2 from the germline V gene are SGHVS and FQNEAQ. V gave up 1 base and J gave up 1 base, with 5 bases separating them. The CDR3 coding sequence is TGTGCCAGCAGCTTAGTTAGATCTGGAAACACCATATATTTT. Its protein product is CASSLVRSGNTIYF.

The chain carries TRBV5-8 and TRBJ2-7; 7 positions match TRBD1. The CDR3 spans 14 residues. The V segment lost 4 bases and the J segment 7 bases; nucleotides outside the gene matches: 11. CDR1 and CDR2 (germline): SGHTS, YDEGEE. The CDR3 coding sequence is TGTGCCAGCAGCGTACGGGACAGAGATACGGAGCAGTACTTC. It yields the protein CASSVRDRDTEQYF.

J is TRBJ1-4 and V is TRBV29-1; 12 bases are shared with TRBD1. Germline lookup yields CDR1 SQVTM and CDR2 ANQGSEA. The V and J ends lost 4 bases and 2 bases, in that order; junction bases with no gene match: 2. The CDR3 length is 15 residues. The CDR3 DNA reads as TGCAGCGTTGTGGGACAGGGGGCGACTAATGAAAAACTGTTTTTT. It codes for CSVVGQGATNEKLFF.

The chain uses TRBV7-2 and TRBJ1-1; D gene unclear. This CDR3 comprises 13 residues. V gave up 7 bases and J gave up 6 bases, with 15 bases separating them. Looked up from germline, CDR1 is SGHTA and CDR2 is FQGNSA. CDR3 in DNA: TGTGCCAGCACCTACGGGATGGTTTCTGAAGCTTTCTTT. Translating it yields CASTYGMVSEAFF.

The rearrangement joins TRBV6-5 to TRBJ1-1; possible D gene TRBD1, 6 bases. Germline lookup yields CDR1 MNHEY and CDR2 SVGAGI. The CDR3 has 16 amino acids. Trimming pared 0 bases from V and 3 bases from J, leaving 14 bases between. The CDR3 DNA reads as TGTGCCAGCAGTTACTCGAGGAGGGGGAGGGACACTGAAGCTTTCTTT. This sequence encodes CASSYSRRGRDTEAFF.

V usage is TRBV7-2 and J usage is TRBJ2-7; 10 bases agree with TRBD1. Per the germline V gene, CDR1 is SGHTA and CDR2 is FQGNSA. The junction had 11 bases not matched to a gene; V was cut back by 5 bases and J by 4 bases. The CDR3 is made up of 16 amino acids. CDR3 nucleotides: TGTGCCAGCAGCCTCACCCCCGGACAGGGGGTATACGAGCAGTACTTC. It codes for CASSLTPGQGVYEQYF.

The chain links TRBV18 to TRBJ2-7; TRBD1 aligns across 9 bases. Germline V gene sequence: CDR1 KGHSH, CDR2 LQKENI. The J segment lost 5 bases and the V segment lost 1 base, leaving 6 bases of the junction unmatched. The CDR3 has 15 amino acids. This CDR3 reads CASSPRRTGDNEQYF. The CDR3 region has the DNA TGTGCCAGCTCACCACGGCGGACAGGGGATAACGAGCAGTACTTC.